Below, 29 T cell receptor beta chains from the same sample are listed, as sequenced in a study of T cells in Graves' hyperthyroidism and ophthalmopathy. From RNA transcripts, TCR beta CDR3 regions were amplified. First-round RT-PCR of the TCR CDR3 relied on the HTBI primer set. One entry per CDR3 protein results from TCRdb running MiXCR on the multiplex PCR reads. The data show roughly 570,000 distinct CDR3 sequences, approximately 14% seen once. Sequencing used blood. These receptor sequences come from a woman aged 25 to 39 with Graves' hyperthyroidism.

A few counts support this clonotype. The chain recombines TRBV5-1 with TRBJ1-4; 7 bases match TRBD1. There are 18 residues in the CDR3. CDR1 is SGHRS and CDR2 is YFSETQ in the germline V gene. The V segment lost 4 bases and the J segment 0 bases; nucleotides outside the gene matches: 12. The CDR3 DNA is TGCGCCAGCAGCGCCCGGCGGGACAGCCTTGCAACTAATGAAAAACTGTTTTTT. This gives the protein CASSARRDSLATNEKLFF.

This clonotype was found many times. V usage is TRBV30 and J usage is TRBJ1-2; no clear D. The CDR3 contains 12 residues. V was clipped by 4 bases and J by 9 bases, with 15 bases between them. The germline CDR1 and CDR2 sequences are GTSNPN and SVGIG (reference sequence). CDR3 in amino acids: CAWTPRRESYTF. The CDR3 DNA reads as TGTGCCTGGACTCCCCGAAGGGAGAGCTACACCTTC.

The J gene is TRBJ2-6, the V gene TRBV3-1; no clear D gene. Trimming shortened V by 0 bases and J by 3 bases, and 3 bases separated the two germline ends. CDR3 length: 14 residues. Per germline, CDR1 LGHDT and CDR2 YNNKEL (reference sequence). The CDR3 spells CASSQDIGANVLTF. The CDR3 nucleotides read TGTGCCAGCAGCCAAGATATTGGGGCCAACGTCCTGACTTTC.

Ten or more counts support this clonotype. The genes are TRBV13 and TRBJ2-1, with 10 bases fitting TRBD2. The CDR3 runs to 18 residues. From germline, CDR1 is PRHDT and CDR2 FYEKMQ (reference sequence). Trimming at V came to 1 base and at J to 8 bases, leaving 14 bases not matched to a gene. The CDR3 coding sequence is TGTGCCAGCAGCTTAGTAAGCTTACTAGCGGGAAGGGGGGATGAGCAGTTCTTC. Its protein product is CASSLVSLLAGRGDEQFF.

At least ten counts were recorded for this clonotype. The gene calls are TRBV12-3 or TRBV12-4 and TRBJ1-2; a possible D gene is TRBD1 (6 bases). V shed 5 bases and J shed 8 bases, with 15 bases lying between them. This CDR3 is 13 amino acids long. The chain's CDR3 is CASSRVGADGYTF. CDR3 bases: TGTGCCAGCAGTCGGGTGGGGGCGGACGGCTACACCTTC.

This clonotype showed up many times. J is TRBJ2-7 and V is TRBV3-1; D might be TRBD1 or TRBD2, each matching 5 bases. Looked up from germline, CDR1 is LGHDT and CDR2 is YNNKEL (reference sequence). V was trimmed by 3 bases and J by 5 bases, leaving 11 bases between them. The CDR3 consists of 13 residues. This chain's CDR3 is CASSHWGGHEQYF. CDR3 bases: TGTGCCAGCAGCCACTGGGGCGGGCACGAGCAGTACTTC.

This clonotype was seen at least ten times. The chain is built from TRBV20-1 and TRBJ2-1, with 11 bases aligning to TRBD2. Germline V CDR1 and CDR2: DFQATT, SNEGSKA (reference sequence). The CDR3 consists of 14 residues. J lost 9 bases, V lost 4 bases, and 8 bases had no gene match. CDR3 DNA: TGCAGTGCTAAGACTAGCGGGAATACCGGTGAGCAGTTCTTC. It translates to CSAKTSGNTGEQFF.

This clonotype occurred many times. The V call is TRBV19, the J call TRBJ2-6; D may be TRBD1 (5 bases). V lost 3 bases and J lost 2, with 8 bases in between. CDR1 and CDR2 from the germline V gene are LNHDA and SQIVND (reference sequence). This CDR3 contains 15 residues. The CDR3 coding sequence is TGTGCCAGTAGTATCATGGGGCCTGGGGCCAACGTCCTGACTTTC. Translated, it gives CASSIMGPGANVLTF.

The chain combines TRBV7-9 with TRBJ2-2, with 9 bases that match TRBD2. CDR1 SEHNR and CDR2 FQNEAQ come from the germline V gene (reference sequence). V shed 3 bases, J shed 0 bases, and the junction held 5 bases outside the gene matches. The CDR3 covers 17 residues. The CDR3 reads CASSLTSGGTNTGELFF. The CDR3 nucleotides are TGTGCCAGCAGCTTGACTAGCGGAGGCACGAACACCGGGGAGCTGTTTTTT.

This clonotype was seen at least ten times. The chain joins TRBV11-1 to TRBJ2-2; D possibly matches TRBD1 or TRBD2 (5 bases each). The length of the CDR3 is 14 residues. V was pared by 5 bases and J by 7 bases, with 14 bases between. Germline V gene data show CDR1 as SGHAT and CDR2 as FQDESV (reference sequence). CDR3 sequence: CASSLGRFVGELFF. CDR3 coding DNA: TGTGCCAGCAGCCTGGGACGGTTTGTCGGGGAGCTGTTTTTT.

This clonotype was detected many times. The chain is built from TRBV11-2 and TRBJ1-3; D remains ambiguous. Trimming shortened V by 5 bases and J by 4 bases, and 12 bases separated the two germline ends. There are 14 residues in the CDR3. The V gene's germline CDR1 is SGHAT and CDR2 FQNNGV. This chain's CDR3 is CASSPRATGNTIYF. DNA of the CDR3: TGTGCCAGCAGCCCGCGAGCGACAGGAAACACCATATATTTT.

In its sample, this clonotype was seen a few times. The chain employs TRBV7-2 and TRBJ2-2, with a weak D call TRBD1 (6 bases). Trimming shortened V by 4 bases and J by 0 bases, and 9 bases separated the two germline ends. Germline CDR1 reads SGHTA; CDR2 reads FQGNSA. The CDR3 has 15 residues. CDR3 in DNA: TGTGCCAGCAGCTCGCAGGGGCCGAACACCGGGGAGCTGTTTTTT. Its translation is CASSSQGPNTGELFF. Supplemented by reference TRBV7-2 and TRBJ2-2, the full variable domain reads GAGVSQSPSNKVTEKGKDVELRCDPISGHTALYWYRQSLGQGLEFLIYFQGNSAPDKSGLPSDRFSAERTGGSVSTLTIQRTQQEDSAVYLCASSSQGPNTGELFFGEGSRLTVL.

Many counts were recorded for this clonotype. V is TRBV20-1 and J is TRBJ2-7; the D gene could be TRBD1 or TRBD2 (5 bases each). Germline loops: CDR1 DFQATT, CDR2 SNEGSKA (reference sequence). This CDR3 has 15 residues. With 0 bases removed from V and 2 bases from J, the gap between germline ends came to 14 bases. CDR3 in amino acids: CSARDVREGTYEQYF. CDR3 bases: TGCAGTGCTAGAGATGTCAGAGAGGGGACCTACGAGCAGTACTTC.

This clonotype was detected ten times or more. The rearrangement links TRBV28 to TRBJ1-1; D ambiguous. This CDR3 comprises 13 residues. V was shortened by 6 bases and J by 0 bases, with 8 bases between the two germline ends. Per the germline V gene, CDR1 is MDHEN and CDR2 is SYDVKM. The CDR3 DNA reads TGTGCCAGCAGACTCTCCCTGAACACTGAAGCTTTCTTT. This gives the protein CASRLSLNTEAFF.

This clonotype has only a few counts. The rearrangement links TRBV12-5 to TRBJ2-5; D remains unclear. V was cut by 6 bases and J by 1 base, with 15 bases left in between. The CDR3 totals 15 residues. Germline V gives CDR1 LGHNT, CDR2 FRNRAP. DNA of the CDR3: TGTGCTAGTGGAAAAGGACCCGACCCCCAAGAGACCCAGTACTTC. Protein sequence: CASGKGPDPQETQYF.

Ten or more counts support this clonotype. The rearrangement links TRBV2 to TRBJ2-2; TRBD1 matches at 9 bases. V dropped 2 bases and J dropped 8; count of bases not matched to a gene: 3. The CDR3 is made up of 14 amino acids. Germline V gene data show CDR1 as SNHLY and CDR2 as FYNNEI. Written as DNA, the CDR3 is TGTGCCAGCAGTGAACCTGGGACAGGGGGGGAGCTGTTTTTT. Its translation is CASSEPGTGGELFF.

V is TRBV7-2 and J is TRBJ2-7; the match to TRBD2 covers 7 bases. The germline V gene encodes CDR1 SGHTA and CDR2 FQGNSA. The CDR3 contains 16 residues. The V segment lost 4 bases and the J segment 3 bases; nucleotides outside the gene matches: 12. As DNA, the CDR3 is TGTGCCAGCAGCTATAAAACGGGACTAACTAACTACGAGCAGTACTTC. This sequence encodes CASSYKTGLTNYEQYF. The full variable domain, in which reference TRBV7-2 and TRBJ2-7 provide the parts outside the CDR3, is GAGVSQSPSNKVTEKGKDVELRCDPISGHTALYWYRQSLGQGLEFLIYFQGNSAPDKSGLPSDRFSAERTGGSVSTLTIQRTQQEDSAVYLCASSYKTGLTNYEQYFGPGTRLTVT.

Remarks on this clonotype: Just one base apart from a much larger clone, this may be a read error. This chain joins TRBV6-5 and TRBJ2-1, with 13 nucleotides matching TRBD2. The CDR3 has 15 amino acids. Germline loops: CDR1 MNHEY, CDR2 SVGAGI. Unmatched junction bases numbered 3, after V lost 4 bases and J lost 6 bases. The CDR3 spells CASSSGTSGTNEQFF. In nucleotides, the CDR3 is TGTGCCAGCAGTTCCGGGACTAGCGGGACCAATGAGCAGTTCTTC.

The chain combines TRBV7-9 with TRBJ2-1; D possibly corresponds to TRBD2 (5 bases). The CDR3 consists of 13 residues. Germline loops: CDR1 SEHNR, CDR2 FQNEAQ (reference sequence). V gave up 5 bases and J gave up 7 bases, with 12 bases separating them. The CDR3 here is CASSKIERNEQFF. CDR3 bases: TGTGCCAGCAGCAAGATCGAGCGGAATGAGCAGTTCTTC.

This chain links TRBV5-1 with TRBJ2-7; D remains ambiguous. Trimming cost V 0 bases and J 7 bases, with 14 bases left between them. Germline values: CDR1 SGHRS, CDR2 YFSETQ. This CDR3 comprises 14 residues. CDR3: CASSLDSLGNEQYF. As DNA, the CDR3 is TGCGCCAGCAGCTTGGACTCGCTAGGGAATGAGCAGTACTTC.

This clonotype was seen repeatedly, ten times or more. V is TRBV11-2 and J is TRBJ1-4; maybe TRBD1 (6 bases). Per germline, CDR1 SGHAT and CDR2 FQNNGV. Trimming pared 7 bases from V and 0 bases from J, leaving 9 bases between. This CDR3 contains 14 residues. The CDR3 DNA reads TGTGCCAGCAACGAGGGGGCAACTAATGAAAAACTGTTTTTT. It codes for CASNEGATNEKLFF.

In this sample, this clonotype turned up many times. A junction boundary mismatches the germline segment, possibly from a read error. This chain uses TRBV2 with TRBJ2-1; possibly TRBD1 or TRBD2 for D (6 bases each). CDR3 size: 15 residues. In germline, CDR1 is SNHLY, CDR2 FYNNEI. CDR3 protein: CASREAAGPDSEQFF. CDR3 DNA sequence: TGTGCCAGCAGGGAAGCCGCGGGGCCGGACAGTGAGCAGTTCTTC.

The V gene is TRBV29-1, the J gene TRBJ1-3, with D unclear. Germline loops: CDR1 SQVTM, CDR2 ANQGSEA. The CDR3 spans 14 residues. Trimming removed 7 bases from V and 0 bases from J, with 13 bases in between. CDR3 DNA sequence: TGCAGCGGACGCAGGACGGGCTCTGGAAACACCATATATTTT. It encodes CSGRRTGSGNTIYF.

This clonotype has at least ten counts. The chain is built from TRBV7-9 and TRBJ2-5; D uncertain. This CDR3 is built from 17 residues. Germline-derived CDR1 and CDR2 are SEHNR and FQNEAQ (reference sequence). V was cut by 1 base and J by 3 bases, with 18 bases left in between. The CDR3 nucleotides read TGTGCCAGCAGCTTAGACGCTCGGGCAGTCCCGGAAGAGACCCAGTACTTC. Translated: CASSLDARAVPEETQYF.

This clonotype has at least ten counts. V usage is TRBV5-1 and J usage is TRBJ2-7, with a weak D call TRBD2 (6 bases). Trimming cost V 0 bases and J 2 bases, with 12 bases left between them. From germline, CDR1 is SGHRS and CDR2 YFSETQ. The CDR3 spans 15 residues. CDR3: CASSLEASAPYEQYF. CDR3 DNA sequence: TGCGCCAGCAGCTTGGAAGCTAGCGCTCCCTACGAGCAGTACTTC.

This clonotype was recorded a few times. The chain has TRBV5-6 and TRBJ1-5, with D hard to call. Germline V gene data show CDR1 as SGHDT and CDR2 as YYEEEE. The length of the CDR3 is 13 residues. The V end was cut by 4 bases, the J end by 10 bases, with 15 bases between. CDR3 nucleotide sequence: TGTGCCAGCAGCAGCCAGGCTGGGCTACCCCAGCATTTT. Its protein product is CASSSQAGLPQHF.

This clonotype was detected many times. This chain connects TRBV2 to TRBJ2-4; weak D call: TRBD1 (6 bases). Trimming took off 6 bases at V and 4 bases at J, with 10 bases between the two ends. Germline-derived CDR1 and CDR2 are SNHLY and FYNNEI. The CDR3 runs 13 residues. CDR3 amino acids: CASSRQDKNIQYF. Here the CDR3 DNA reads TGTGCCAGCAGCCGACAGGATAAAAACATTCAGTACTTC.

The CDR3 nucleotides read TGTGCCAGCAGCAACGGACTAGCCCTAGACCCGTATTTT. Its translation is CASSNGLALDPYF. The rearrangement links TRBV7-2 to TRBJ2-3, with TRBD2 matching over 8 bases. The germline V gene has CDR1 SGHTA and CDR2 FQGNSA. The CDR3 is 13 amino acids. With 5 bases clipped from V and 14 bases from J, the junction kept 12 bases outside the gene matches.

The sample holds many counts of this clonotype. The chain couples TRBV20-1 to TRBJ2-3; D remains ambiguous. The V end lost 6 bases, the J end lost 6 bases, and 13 bases lay between the germline ends. This CDR3 is 12 amino acids long. The germline V gene encodes CDR1 DFQATT and CDR2 SNEGSKA (reference sequence). CDR3 coding DNA: TGCAGTGCAACCCTCTTGGGCGATACGCAGTATTTT. This translates into CSATLLGDTQYF.